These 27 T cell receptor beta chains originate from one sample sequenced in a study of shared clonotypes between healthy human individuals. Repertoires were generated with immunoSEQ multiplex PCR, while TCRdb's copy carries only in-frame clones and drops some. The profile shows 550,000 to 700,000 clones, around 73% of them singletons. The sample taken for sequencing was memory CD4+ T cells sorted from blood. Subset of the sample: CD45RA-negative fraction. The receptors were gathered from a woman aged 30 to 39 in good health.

The chain's CDR3 is CASSIARQGGFLNTEAFF. The CDR3 DNA follows: TGTGCCAGTAGTATAGCGAGACAGGGCGGATTCTTGAACACTGAAGCTTTCTTT. The J gene is TRBJ1-1, the V gene TRBV19, with 7 bases aligning to TRBD1. Losses at the gene ends were 1 base for V and 0 bases for J; bases not matched to a gene: 11. Germline V lookup: CDR1 LNHDA, CDR2 SQIVND (reference sequence). The CDR3 is made up of 18 amino acids.

This chain's CDR3 is CASSLGLAGVSGYEQYF. The DNA of the CDR3 is TGCGCCAGCAGCTTGGGTCTAGCGGGAGTTTCAGGCTACGAGCAGTACTTC. This sequence joins TRBV5-1 and TRBJ2-7; 10 bases are shared with TRBD2. Trimming removed 0 bases from V and 3 bases from J; junction bases left unmatched: 9. CDR1 SGHRS and CDR2 YFSETQ come from the germline V gene. The CDR3 has 17 amino acids.

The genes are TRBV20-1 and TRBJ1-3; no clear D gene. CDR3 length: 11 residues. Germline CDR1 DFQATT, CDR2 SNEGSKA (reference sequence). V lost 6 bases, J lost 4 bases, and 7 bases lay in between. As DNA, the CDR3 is TGCAGTGCAAGGCACGGAAACACCATATATTTT. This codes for CSARHGNTIYF.

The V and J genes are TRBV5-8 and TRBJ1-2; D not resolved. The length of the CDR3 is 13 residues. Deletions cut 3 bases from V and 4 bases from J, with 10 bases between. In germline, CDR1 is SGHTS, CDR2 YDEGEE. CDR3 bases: TGTGCCAGCAGCTCGACCGAGGGCTATGGCTACACCTTC. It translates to CASSSTEGYGYTF.

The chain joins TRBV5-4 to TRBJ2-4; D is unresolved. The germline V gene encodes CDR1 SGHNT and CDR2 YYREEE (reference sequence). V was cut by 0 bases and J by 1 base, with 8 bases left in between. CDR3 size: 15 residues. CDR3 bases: TGTGCCAGCAGCTTGGACAGTCCCGCCAAAAACATTCAGTACTTC. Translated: CASSLDSPAKNIQYF.

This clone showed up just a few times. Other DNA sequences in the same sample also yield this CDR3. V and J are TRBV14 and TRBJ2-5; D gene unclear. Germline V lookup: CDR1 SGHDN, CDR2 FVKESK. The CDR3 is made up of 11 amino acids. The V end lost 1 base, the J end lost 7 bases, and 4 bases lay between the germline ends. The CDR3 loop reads CASSQVGTQYF. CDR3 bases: TGTGCCAGCAGCCAAGTCGGGACCCAGTACTTC.

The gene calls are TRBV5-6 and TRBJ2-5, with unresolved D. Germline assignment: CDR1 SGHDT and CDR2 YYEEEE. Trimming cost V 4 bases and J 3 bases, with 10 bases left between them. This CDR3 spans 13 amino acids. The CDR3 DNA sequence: TGTGCCAGCAGCATAGACGAAGAAGAGACCCAGTACTTC. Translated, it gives CASSIDEEETQYF.

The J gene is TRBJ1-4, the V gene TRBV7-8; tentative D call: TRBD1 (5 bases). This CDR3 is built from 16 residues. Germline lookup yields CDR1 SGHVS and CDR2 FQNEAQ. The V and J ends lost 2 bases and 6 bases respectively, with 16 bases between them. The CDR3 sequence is CASSLLRDPTDEKLFF. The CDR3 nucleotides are TGTGCCAGCAGCTTACTCAGGGATCCGACGGATGAAAAACTGTTTTTT.

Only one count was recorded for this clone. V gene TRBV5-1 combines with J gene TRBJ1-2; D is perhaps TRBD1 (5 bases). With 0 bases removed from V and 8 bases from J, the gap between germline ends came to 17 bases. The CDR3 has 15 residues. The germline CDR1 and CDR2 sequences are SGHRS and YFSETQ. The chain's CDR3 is CASSLDLQGAGGYTF. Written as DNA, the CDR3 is TGCGCCAGCAGCTTGGACCTTCAGGGAGCAGGAGGCTACACCTTC.

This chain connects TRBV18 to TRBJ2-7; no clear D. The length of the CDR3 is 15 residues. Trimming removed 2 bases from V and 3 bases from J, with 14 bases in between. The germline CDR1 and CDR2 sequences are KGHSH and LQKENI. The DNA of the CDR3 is TGTGCCAGCTCACCAAAATGGAACACCGGCTACGAGCAGTACTTC. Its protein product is CASSPKWNTGYEQYF. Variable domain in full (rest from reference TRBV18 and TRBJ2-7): NAGVMQNPRHLVRRRGQEARLRCSPMKGHSHVYWYRQLPEEGLKFMVYLQKENIIDESGMPKERFSAEFPKEGPSILRIQQVVRGDSAAYFCASSPKWNTGYEQYFGPGTRLTVT.

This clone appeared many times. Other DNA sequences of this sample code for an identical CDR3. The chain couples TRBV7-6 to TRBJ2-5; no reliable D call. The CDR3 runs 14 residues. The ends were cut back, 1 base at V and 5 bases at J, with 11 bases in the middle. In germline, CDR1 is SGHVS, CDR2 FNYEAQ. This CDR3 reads CASSLGSGHETQYF. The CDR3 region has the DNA TGTGCCAGCAGCTTAGGTAGTGGGCACGAGACCCAGTACTTC.

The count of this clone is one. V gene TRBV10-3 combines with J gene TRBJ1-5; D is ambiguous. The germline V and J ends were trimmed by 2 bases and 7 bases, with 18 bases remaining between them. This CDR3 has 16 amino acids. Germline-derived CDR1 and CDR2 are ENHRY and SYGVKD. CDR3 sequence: CAISEPREGGRQPQHF. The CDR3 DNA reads TGTGCCATCAGTGAGCCTCGAGAGGGCGGTCGGCAGCCCCAGCATTTT.

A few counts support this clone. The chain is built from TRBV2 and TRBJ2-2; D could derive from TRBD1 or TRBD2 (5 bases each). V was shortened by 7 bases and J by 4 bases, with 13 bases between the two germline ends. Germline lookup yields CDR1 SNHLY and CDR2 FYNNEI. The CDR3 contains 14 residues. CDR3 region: CASISTGATGELFF. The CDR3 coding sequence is TGTGCCAGCATTTCAACCGGGGCCACCGGGGAGCTGTTTTTT.

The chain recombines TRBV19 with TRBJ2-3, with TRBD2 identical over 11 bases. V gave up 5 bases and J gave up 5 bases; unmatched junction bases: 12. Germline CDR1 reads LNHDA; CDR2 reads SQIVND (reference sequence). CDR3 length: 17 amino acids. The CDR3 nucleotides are TGTGCCAGTAGTCCAGCGTACCTAGCGGGAGGTGTAGATACGCAGTATTTT. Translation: CASSPAYLAGGVDTQYF.

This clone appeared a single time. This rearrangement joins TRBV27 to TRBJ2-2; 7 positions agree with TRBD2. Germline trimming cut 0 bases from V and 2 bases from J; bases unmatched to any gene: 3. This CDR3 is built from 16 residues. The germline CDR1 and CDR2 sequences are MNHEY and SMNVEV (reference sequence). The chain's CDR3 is CASSLSAGVNTGELFF. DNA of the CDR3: TGTGCCAGCAGTTTATCGGCGGGAGTTAACACCGGGGAGCTGTTTTTT.

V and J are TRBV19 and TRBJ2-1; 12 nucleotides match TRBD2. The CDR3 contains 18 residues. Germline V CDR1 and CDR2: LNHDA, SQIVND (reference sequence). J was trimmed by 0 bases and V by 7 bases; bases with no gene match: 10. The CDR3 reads CASTSFLTSGGSYNEQFF. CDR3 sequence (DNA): TGTGCCAGTACCTCCTTCTTGACTAGCGGGGGCTCCTACAATGAGCAGTTCTTC.

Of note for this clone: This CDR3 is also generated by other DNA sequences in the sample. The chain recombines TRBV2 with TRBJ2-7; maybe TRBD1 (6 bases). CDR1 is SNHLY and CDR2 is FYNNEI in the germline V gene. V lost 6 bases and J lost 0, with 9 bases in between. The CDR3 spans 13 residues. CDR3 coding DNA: TGTGCCAGCAGGCTGACAGGCTCCTACGAGCAGTACTTC. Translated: CASRLTGSYEQYF.

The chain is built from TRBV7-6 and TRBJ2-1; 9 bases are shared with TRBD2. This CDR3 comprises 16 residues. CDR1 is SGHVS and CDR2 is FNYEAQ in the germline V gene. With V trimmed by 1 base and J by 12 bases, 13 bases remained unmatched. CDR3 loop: CASSLGAGGSGRGQFF. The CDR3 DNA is TGTGCCAGCAGCTTAGGCGCGGGAGGGTCAGGAAGGGGGCAGTTCTTC.

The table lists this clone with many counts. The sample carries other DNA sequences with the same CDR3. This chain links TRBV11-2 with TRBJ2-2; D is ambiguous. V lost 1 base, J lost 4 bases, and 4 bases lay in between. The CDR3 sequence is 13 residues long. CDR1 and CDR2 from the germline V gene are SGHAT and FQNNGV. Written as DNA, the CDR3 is TGTGCCAGCAGCTTAGCGGGCACCGGGGAGCTGTTTTTT. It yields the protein CASSLAGTGELFF.

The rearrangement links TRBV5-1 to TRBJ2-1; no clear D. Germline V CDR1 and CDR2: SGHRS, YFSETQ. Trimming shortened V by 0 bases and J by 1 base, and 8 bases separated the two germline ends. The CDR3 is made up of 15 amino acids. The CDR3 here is CASSLGVASYNEQFF. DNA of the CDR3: TGCGCCAGCAGCTTGGGGGTGGCGTCCTACAATGAGCAGTTCTTC.

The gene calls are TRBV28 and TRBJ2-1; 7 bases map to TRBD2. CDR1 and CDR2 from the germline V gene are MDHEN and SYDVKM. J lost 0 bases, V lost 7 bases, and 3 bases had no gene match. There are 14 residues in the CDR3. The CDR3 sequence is CASTAGASYNEQFF. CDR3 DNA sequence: TGTGCCAGCACCGCGGGAGCCTCCTACAATGAGCAGTTCTTC. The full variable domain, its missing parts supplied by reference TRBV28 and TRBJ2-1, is DVKVTQSSRYLVKRTGEKVFLECVQDMDHENMFWYRQDPGLGLRLIYFSYDVKMKEKGDIPEGYSVSREKKERFSLILESASTNQTSMYLCASTAGASYNEQFFGPGTRLTVL.

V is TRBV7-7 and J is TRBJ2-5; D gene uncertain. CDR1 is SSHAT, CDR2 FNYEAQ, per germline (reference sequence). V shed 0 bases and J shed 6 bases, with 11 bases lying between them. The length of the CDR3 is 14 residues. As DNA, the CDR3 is TGTGCCAGCAGCTTAGCAGCGTTTCGGCAGACCCAGTACTTC. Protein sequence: CASSLAAFRQTQYF. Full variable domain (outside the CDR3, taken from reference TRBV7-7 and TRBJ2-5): GAGVSQSPRYKVTKRGQDVTLRCDPISSHATLYWYQQALGQGPEFLTYFNYEAQPDKSGLPSDRFSAERPEGSISTLTIQRTEQRDSAMYRCASSLAAFRQTQYFGPGTRLLVL.

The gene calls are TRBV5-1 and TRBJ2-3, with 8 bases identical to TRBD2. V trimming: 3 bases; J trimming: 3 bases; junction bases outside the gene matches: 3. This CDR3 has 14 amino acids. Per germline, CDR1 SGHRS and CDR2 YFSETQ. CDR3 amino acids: CASSYSGITDTQYF. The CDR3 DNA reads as TGCGCCAGCAGCTATAGCGGGATAACAGATACGCAGTATTTT.

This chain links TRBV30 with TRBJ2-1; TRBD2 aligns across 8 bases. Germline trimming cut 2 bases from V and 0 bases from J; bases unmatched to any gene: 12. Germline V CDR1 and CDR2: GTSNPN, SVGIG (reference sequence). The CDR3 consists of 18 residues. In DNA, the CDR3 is TGTGCCTGGAGTAGGAGTACTAGCGGCCTCCACTCCTACAATGAGCAGTTCTTC. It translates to CAWSRSTSGLHSYNEQFF.

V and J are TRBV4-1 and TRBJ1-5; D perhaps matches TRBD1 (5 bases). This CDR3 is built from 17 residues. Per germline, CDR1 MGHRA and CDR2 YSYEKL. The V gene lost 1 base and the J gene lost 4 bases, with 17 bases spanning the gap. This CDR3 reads CASSQVDMGLLNQPQHF. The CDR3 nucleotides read TGCGCCAGCAGCCAAGTAGACATGGGACTTTTAAATCAGCCCCAGCATTTT.

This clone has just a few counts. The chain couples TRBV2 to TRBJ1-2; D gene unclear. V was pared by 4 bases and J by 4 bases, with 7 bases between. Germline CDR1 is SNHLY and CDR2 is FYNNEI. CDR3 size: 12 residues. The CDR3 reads CASSAETYGYTF. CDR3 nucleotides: TGTGCCAGCAGTGCCGAGACCTATGGCTACACCTTC.

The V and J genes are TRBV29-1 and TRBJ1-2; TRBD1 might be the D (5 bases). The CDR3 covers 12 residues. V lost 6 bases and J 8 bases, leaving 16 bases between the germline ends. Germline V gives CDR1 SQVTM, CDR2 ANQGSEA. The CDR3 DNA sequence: TGCAGCGTCTCATGGGGGAGGTGGGGCTACACCTTC. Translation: CSVSWGRWGYTF.